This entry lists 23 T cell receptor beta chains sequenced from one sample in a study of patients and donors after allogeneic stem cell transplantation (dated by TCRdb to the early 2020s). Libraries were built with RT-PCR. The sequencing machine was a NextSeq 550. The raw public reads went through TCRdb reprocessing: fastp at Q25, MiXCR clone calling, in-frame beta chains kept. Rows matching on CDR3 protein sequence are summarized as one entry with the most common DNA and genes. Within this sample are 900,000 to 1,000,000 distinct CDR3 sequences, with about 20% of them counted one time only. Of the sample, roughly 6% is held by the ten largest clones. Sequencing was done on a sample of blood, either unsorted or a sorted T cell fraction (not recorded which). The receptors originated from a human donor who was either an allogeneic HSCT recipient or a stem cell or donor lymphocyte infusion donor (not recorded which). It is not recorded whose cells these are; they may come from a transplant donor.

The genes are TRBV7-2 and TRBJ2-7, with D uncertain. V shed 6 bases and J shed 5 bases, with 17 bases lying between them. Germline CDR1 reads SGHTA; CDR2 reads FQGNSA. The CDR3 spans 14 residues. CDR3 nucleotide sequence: TGTGCCAGCAGGTCCACCCGAATTGGCAACGAGCAGTACTTC. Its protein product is CASRSTRIGNEQYF.

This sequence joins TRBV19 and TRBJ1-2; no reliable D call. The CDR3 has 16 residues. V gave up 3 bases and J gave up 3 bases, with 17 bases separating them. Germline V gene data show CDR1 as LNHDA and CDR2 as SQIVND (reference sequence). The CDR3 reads CASSIVHSYVDYGYTF. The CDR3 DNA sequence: TGTGCCAGTAGTATTGTTCATTCGTACGTTGACTATGGCTACACCTTC.

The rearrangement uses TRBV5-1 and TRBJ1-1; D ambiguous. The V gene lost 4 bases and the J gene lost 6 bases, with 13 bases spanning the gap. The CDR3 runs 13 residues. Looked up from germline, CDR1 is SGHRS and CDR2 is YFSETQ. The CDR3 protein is CASSPTRKSEAFF. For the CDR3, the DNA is TGCGCCAGCAGCCCGACCCGTAAATCTGAAGCTTTCTTT.

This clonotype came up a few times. The CDR3 DNA reads TGTGCCAGCAGTTTCTTGCGCCGTATTTTGGGAGACACAGATACGCAGTATTTT. Its translation: CASSFLRRILGDTDTQYF. The chain employs TRBV12-3 or TRBV12-4 and TRBJ2-3; possible D gene TRBD2, 5 bases. Trimming cost V 3 bases and J 2 bases, with 21 bases left between them. The CDR3 contains 18 residues.

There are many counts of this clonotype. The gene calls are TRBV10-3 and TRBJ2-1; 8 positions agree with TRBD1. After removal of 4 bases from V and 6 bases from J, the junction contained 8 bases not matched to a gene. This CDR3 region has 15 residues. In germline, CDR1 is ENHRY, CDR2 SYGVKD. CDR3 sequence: CAISGADRDRNEQFF. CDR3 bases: TGTGCCATCAGTGGGGCGGACAGGGACCGCAATGAGCAGTTCTTC.

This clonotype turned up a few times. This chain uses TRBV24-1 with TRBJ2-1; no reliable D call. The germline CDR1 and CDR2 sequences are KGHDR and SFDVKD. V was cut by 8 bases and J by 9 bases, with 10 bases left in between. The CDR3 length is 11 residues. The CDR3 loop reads CATKNVAEQFF. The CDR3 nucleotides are TGTGCCACCAAAAACGTGGCTGAGCAGTTCTTC.

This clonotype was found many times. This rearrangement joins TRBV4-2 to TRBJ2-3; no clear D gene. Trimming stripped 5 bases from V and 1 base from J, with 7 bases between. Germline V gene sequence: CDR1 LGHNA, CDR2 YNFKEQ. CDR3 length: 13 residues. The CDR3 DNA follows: TGTGCCAGCAGCTTCCAGGGCACAGATACGCAGTATTTT. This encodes CASSFQGTDTQYF.

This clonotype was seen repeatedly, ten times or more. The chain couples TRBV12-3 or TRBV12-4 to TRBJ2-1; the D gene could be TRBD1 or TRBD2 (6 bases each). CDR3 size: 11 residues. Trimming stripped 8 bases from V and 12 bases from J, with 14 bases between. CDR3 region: CASALRGLQFF. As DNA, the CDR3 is TGTGCCAGCGCACTCCGGGGGCTGCAGTTCTTC.

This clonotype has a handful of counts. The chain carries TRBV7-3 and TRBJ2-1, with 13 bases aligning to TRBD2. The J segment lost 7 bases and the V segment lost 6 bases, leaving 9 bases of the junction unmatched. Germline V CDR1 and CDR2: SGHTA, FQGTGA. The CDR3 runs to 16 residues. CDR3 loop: CASRPAGTSGTNEQFF. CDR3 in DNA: TGTGCCAGCAGGCCTGCCGGGACTAGCGGGACTAATGAGCAGTTCTTC.

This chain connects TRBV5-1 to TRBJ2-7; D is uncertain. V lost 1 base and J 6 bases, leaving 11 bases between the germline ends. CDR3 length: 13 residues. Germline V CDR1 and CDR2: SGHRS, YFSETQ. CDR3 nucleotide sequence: TGCGCCAGCAGCTTGCGGCAGTATGCCGAGCAGTACTTC. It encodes CASSLRQYAEQYF.

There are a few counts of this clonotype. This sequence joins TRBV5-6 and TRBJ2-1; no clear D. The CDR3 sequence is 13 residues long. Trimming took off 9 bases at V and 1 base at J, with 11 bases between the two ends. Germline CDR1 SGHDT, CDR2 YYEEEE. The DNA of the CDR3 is TGTGCCACCCGGATGGGATCCTACAATGAGCAGTTCTTC. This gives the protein CATRMGSYNEQFF.

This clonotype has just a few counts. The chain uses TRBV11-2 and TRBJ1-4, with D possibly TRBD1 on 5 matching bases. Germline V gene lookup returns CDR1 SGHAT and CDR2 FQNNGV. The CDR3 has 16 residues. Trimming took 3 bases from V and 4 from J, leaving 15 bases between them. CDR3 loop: CASSLGTIPFNEKLFF. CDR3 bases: TGTGCCAGCAGCTTGGGGACGATCCCCTTTAATGAAAAACTGTTTTTT.

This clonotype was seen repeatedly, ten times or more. This chain's CDR3 is CASSLALAATQYF. CDR3 DNA: TGTGCCAGCAGTTTAGCGTTAGCAGCGACGCAGTATTTT. The gene calls are TRBV12-3 or TRBV12-4 and TRBJ2-3; D ambiguous. With 0 bases removed from V and 9 bases from J, the gap between germline ends came to 10 bases. The CDR3 spans 13 residues.

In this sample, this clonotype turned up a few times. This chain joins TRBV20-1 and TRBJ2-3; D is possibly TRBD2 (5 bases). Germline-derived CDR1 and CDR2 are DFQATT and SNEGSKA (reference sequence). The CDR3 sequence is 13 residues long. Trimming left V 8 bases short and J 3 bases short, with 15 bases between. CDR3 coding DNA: TGCAGTCACCGGACTCACGGGACAGATACGCAGTATTTT. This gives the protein CSHRTHGTDTQYF.

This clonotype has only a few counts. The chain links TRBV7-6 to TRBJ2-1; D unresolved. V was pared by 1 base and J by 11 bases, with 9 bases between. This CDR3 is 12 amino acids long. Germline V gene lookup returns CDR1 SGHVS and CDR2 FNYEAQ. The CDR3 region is CASSLVASQQFF. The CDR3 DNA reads TGTGCCAGCAGCTTAGTGGCCAGTCAGCAGTTCTTC.

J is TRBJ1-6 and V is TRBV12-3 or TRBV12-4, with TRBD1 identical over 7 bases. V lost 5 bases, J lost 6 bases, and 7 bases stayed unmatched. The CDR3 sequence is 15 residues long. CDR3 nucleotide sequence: TGTGCCAGCAGTCAAGGGACAGTCTTTAATTCACCCCTCCACTTT. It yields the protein CASSQGTVFNSPLHF.

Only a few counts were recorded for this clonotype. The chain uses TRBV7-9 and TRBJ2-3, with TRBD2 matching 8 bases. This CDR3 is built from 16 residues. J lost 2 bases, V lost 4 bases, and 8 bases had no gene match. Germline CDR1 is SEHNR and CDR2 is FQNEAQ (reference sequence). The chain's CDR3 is CASSSGGGGFTDTQYF. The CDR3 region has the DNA TGTGCCAGCAGCTCAGGTGGCGGGGGGTTCACAGATACGCAGTATTTT.

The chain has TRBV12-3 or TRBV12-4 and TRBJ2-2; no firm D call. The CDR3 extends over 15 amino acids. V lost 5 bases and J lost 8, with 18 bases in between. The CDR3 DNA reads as TGTGCCAGCAGTCCACGTCCGGGCCCAACGGGGGAGCTGTTTTTT. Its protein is CASSPRPGPTGELFF.

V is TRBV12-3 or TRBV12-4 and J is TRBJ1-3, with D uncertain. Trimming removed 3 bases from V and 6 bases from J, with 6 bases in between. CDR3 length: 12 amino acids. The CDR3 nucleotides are TGTGCCAGCAGTTTGAGGGTAAACACCATATATTTT. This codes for CASSLRVNTIYF.

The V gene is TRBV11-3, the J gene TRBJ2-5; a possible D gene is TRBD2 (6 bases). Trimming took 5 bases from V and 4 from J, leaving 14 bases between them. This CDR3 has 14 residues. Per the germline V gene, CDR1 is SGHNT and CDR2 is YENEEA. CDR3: CASSGEALAETQYF. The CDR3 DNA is TGTGCCAGCAGCGGGGAGGCCCTCGCAGAGACCCAGTACTTC.

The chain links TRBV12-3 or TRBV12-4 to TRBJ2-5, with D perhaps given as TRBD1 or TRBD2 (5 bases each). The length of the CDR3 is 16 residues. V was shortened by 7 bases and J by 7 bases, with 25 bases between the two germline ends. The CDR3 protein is CASNPLGMGRPGTQYF. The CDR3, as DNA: TGTGCCAGCAACCCTCTGGGGATGGGACGGCCGGGGACCCAGTACTTC.

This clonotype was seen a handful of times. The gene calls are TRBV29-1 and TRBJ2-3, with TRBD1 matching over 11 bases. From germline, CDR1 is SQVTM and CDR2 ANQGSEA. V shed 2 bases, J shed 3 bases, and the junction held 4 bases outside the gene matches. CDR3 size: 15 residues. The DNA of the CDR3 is TGCAGCGTTGAAAAAGGACAGGGGGCTACAGATACGCAGTATTTT. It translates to CSVEKGQGATDTQYF.

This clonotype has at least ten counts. The CDR3 region is CASSRGQGFGYTF. The CDR3 DNA reads as TGTGCCAGCAGCCGTGGACAGGGGTTTGGCTACACCTTC. This chain connects TRBV12-3 or TRBV12-4 to TRBJ1-2; 9 nucleotides match TRBD1. The CDR3 runs 13 residues. The V and J ends lost 6 bases and 7 bases, in that order; junction bases with no gene match: 6.